This TCR beta chain was sequenced for a study of blood T cell repertoires in COVID-19. The assay was immunoSEQ multiplex PCR, and TCRdb's table has in-frame clones only and misses some. This sample has around 260,000 clones; roughly four fifths occur once, and the top ten carry roughly a tenth. There are a few counts of this clone. Germline V gives CDR1 SGHTA, CDR2 FQGNSA. The CDR3 sequence is 12 residues long. V was cut by 5 bases and J by 3 bases, with 5 bases left in between. The chain carries TRBV7-2 and TRBJ1-5; no definite D call. The clonotype was recovered from a woman aged 50 to 60 who had recovered from COVID-19. The specimen was peripheral blood. CDR3 region: CASSSYNQPQHF. In DNA, the CDR3 is TGTGCCAGCAGCAGCTACAATCAGCCCCAGCATTTT. Supplemented by reference TRBV7-2 and TRBJ1-5, the full variable domain reads GAGVSQSPSNKVTEKGKDVELRCDPISGHTALYWYRQSLGQGLEFLIYFQGNSAPDKSGLPSDRFSAERTGGSVSTLTIQRTQQEDSAVYLCASSSYNQPQHFGDGTRLSIL.